This TCR beta chain originates from a study of cytomegalovirus exposure and HLA in healthy donors. Amplification used 60 Vbeta primers and 13 Jbeta primers. Clones were read by immunoSEQ multiplex PCR, and TCRdb kept only the in-frame ones, dropping some. The sample records just over 80,000 clones, 60% to 85% being singletons. Study-wide findings and caveats: Some TCR beta chains (roughly 160 of them) were listed as cytomegalovirus-associated. Later analysis associated a missense DCLRE1C variant with TCR beta V- and J-gene trimming. Earlier analysis looked at TCR beta V segments, and most were productive about 87% or about 30% of the time.

This CDR3 comprises 13 residues. V lost 11 bases and J lost 4; bases outside the gene matches: 3. CDR1 and CDR2 (germline): SNHLY, FYNNEI. In the case of this clone: Its target is unknown.

The clonotype originates from a young man in good health and CMV-seropositive. The chain couples TRBV2 to TRBJ2-3, with 13 bases that match TRBD2. Sequences were obtained from PBMCs. The CDR3 region has the DNA TGTGCCGGACTAGCGGGAGAAGCAGATACGCAGTATTTT. Its protein product is CAGLAGEADTQYF.